This passage covers 26 T cell receptor beta chains from one sample sequenced in a study of graft-versus-host responses after intestinal transplantation. Using immunoSEQ multiplex PCR, the repertoire was profiled, and TCRdb retains in-frame clones only, with some absent. The sample shows around 110,000 clones, 90% to 95% of them seen only once. The antigens for these receptors are not known. The sample was unstimulated CD8+ T cells sorted from spleen or lymph node cells, taken before transplant. These receptors originate from a human donor who was the organ donor for an intestinal transplant.

This clone appeared a single time. This chain links TRBV19 with TRBJ2-1; TRBD2 is a possible D gene (5 bases). The germline V and J ends were trimmed by 1 base and 9 bases, with 16 bases remaining between them. The CDR3 totals 15 residues. Germline values: CDR1 LNHDA, CDR2 SQIVND (reference sequence). The CDR3 region is CASSIVTGKLGEQFF. The CDR3 coding sequence is TGTGCCAGTAGTATAGTGACGGGGAAGTTGGGTGAGCAGTTCTTC.

The chain joins TRBV19 to TRBJ2-7, with 10 bases matching TRBD2. CDR1 is LNHDA, CDR2 SQIVND, per germline (reference sequence). The CDR3 is made up of 15 amino acids. Trimming at V came to 1 base and at J to 2 bases, leaving 2 bases not matched to a gene. The CDR3 bases are TGTGCCAGTAGTATAGGGACTAGCGGAGCCTACGAGCAGTACTTC. Amino acids: CASSIGTSGAYEQYF.

The gene calls are TRBV4-1 and TRBJ2-7, with TRBD2 matching 12 bases. The CDR3 loop spans 15 amino acids. Germline CDR1 MGHRA, CDR2 YSYEKL. Trimming took 2 bases from V and 4 from J; bases not matched to a gene: 3. CDR3 DNA: TGCGCCAGCAGCCAACGGACTAGCGGGACGTACGAGCAGTACTTC. Amino acid sequence: CASSQRTSGTYEQYF.

This clone was seen only once. V gene TRBV20-1 combines with J gene TRBJ2-3, with no clear D. Germline loops: CDR1 DFQATT, CDR2 SNEGSKA (reference sequence). Trimming pared 3 bases from V and 6 bases from J, leaving 4 bases between. The CDR3 runs to 10 residues. The CDR3 nucleotides read TGCAGTGCTAGTGTTGATACGCAGTATTTT. This translates into CSASVDTQYF.

The gene calls are TRBV27 and TRBJ1-5; D remains ambiguous. The V end lost 6 bases, the J end lost 0 bases, and 9 bases lay between the germline ends. The CDR3 is 14 residues long. Germline values: CDR1 MNHEY, CDR2 SMNVEV (reference sequence). In nucleotides, the CDR3 is TGTGCCAGCAGCCACACGGCTAGCAATCAGCCCCAGCATTTT. This encodes CASSHTASNQPQHF.

Only one count was recorded for this clone. The rearrangement links TRBV29-1 to TRBJ2-1; 13 bases agree with TRBD2. This CDR3 is built from 18 residues. V was pared by 7 bases and J by 3 bases, with 15 bases of the junction left unmatched. CDR1 is SQVTM, CDR2 ANQGSEA, per germline. CDR3 amino acids: CSADETSGRAEYYNEQFF. As DNA, the CDR3 is TGCAGCGCCGACGAAACTAGCGGGAGGGCCGAATACTACAATGAGCAGTTCTTC.

J is TRBJ2-5 and V is TRBV27; TRBD1 is a possible D gene (5 bases). TRBJ2-7 explains the end of the DNA better; the J call may be wrong. CDR3 length equals 13 residues. Looked up from germline, CDR1 is MNHEY and CDR2 is SMNVEV (reference sequence). The CDR3 reads CAGSPRVTYEQYF. CDR3 nucleotide sequence: TGTGCCGGCTCACCCAGGGTAACCTACGAGCAGTACTTC.

Worth noting for this clone: Compared with germline, one end of the junction differs, possibly owing to a read error. This chain links TRBV7-2 with TRBJ2-5; 10 bases fit TRBD2. The CDR3 runs 16 residues. The V gene's germline CDR1 is SGHTA and CDR2 FQGNSA. The CDR3 is CVSSSPWTSGFRTQYF. CDR3 nucleotide sequence: TGTGTCAGCAGCTCCCCCTGGACTAGCGGCTTCAGGACCCAGTACTTC.

The rearrangement joins TRBV4-1 to TRBJ2-1, with TRBD2 matching 10 bases. Germline assignment: CDR1 MGHRA and CDR2 YSYEKL. Trimming at V came to 7 bases and at J to 7 bases, leaving 7 bases not matched to a gene. This CDR3 spans 14 amino acids. The CDR3 DNA reads TGCGCCAGCACCCTAGCGGGAGAGGCAAATGAGCAGTTCTTC. It specifies CASTLAGEANEQFF.

The count of this clone is one. The genes are TRBV30 and TRBJ2-5; D perhaps matches TRBD2 (6 bases). CDR3 size: 15 residues. The germline V and J ends were trimmed by 3 bases and 1 base, with 15 bases remaining between them. The germline V gene encodes CDR1 GTSNPN and CDR2 SVGIG (reference sequence). CDR3 sequence reads: CAWRLTGGIQETQYF. In DNA, the CDR3 is TGTGCCTGGAGACTGACCGGGGGTATCCAAGAGACCCAGTACTTC. Full variable domain (remainder filled in from reference TRBV30 and TRBJ2-5): SQTIHQWPATLVQPVGSPLSLECTVEGTSNPNLYWYRQAAGRGLQLLFYSVGIGQISSEVPQNLSASRPQDRQFILSSKKLLLSDSGFYLCAWRLTGGIQETQYFGPGTRLLVL.

The chain recombines TRBV4-1 with TRBJ2-7, with 12 bases aligning to TRBD2. With V trimmed by 0 bases and J by 5 bases, 5 bases remained unmatched. This CDR3 spans 16 amino acids. Germline loops: CDR1 MGHRA, CDR2 YSYEKL. The CDR3 loop reads CASSQDGTSGLNEQYF. The CDR3 DNA follows: TGCGCCAGCAGCCAAGATGGGACTAGCGGGCTCAACGAGCAGTACTTC.

This chain links TRBV6-1 with TRBJ1-5, with D hard to call. The ends were cut back, 6 bases at V and 0 bases at J, with 12 bases in the middle. The V gene's germline CDR1 is MNHNS and CDR2 SASEGT. CDR3 length: 15 residues. The CDR3 coding sequence is TGTGCCAGCAGGGAGTCGGACCCTAGCAATCAGCCCCAGCATTTT. It encodes CASRESDPSNQPQHF.

The CDR3 loop is CASSPTRSGNEQFF. In nucleotides, the CDR3 is TGTGCCAGCTCCCCGACGCGGAGCGGCAATGAGCAGTTCTTC. This rearrangement joins TRBV27 to TRBJ2-1; D possibly corresponds to TRBD2 (5 bases). V gave up 8 bases and J gave up 6 bases, with 17 bases separating them. The CDR3 has 14 amino acids. CDR1 MNHEY and CDR2 SMNVEV come from the germline V gene (reference sequence).

The V call is TRBV27, the J call TRBJ1-1, with D uncertain. CDR3 length equals 14 residues. Per the germline V gene, CDR1 is MNHEY and CDR2 is SMNVEV (reference sequence). V lost 5 bases and J 3 bases, leaving 13 bases between the germline ends. Here the CDR3 DNA reads TGTGCCAGCAGTCCCATTCACCATGACACTGAAGCTTTCTTT. Translated, it gives CASSPIHHDTEAFF.

The chain carries TRBV6-1 and TRBJ2-7; 9 bases agree with TRBD1. The germline gives CDR1 MNHNS, CDR2 SASEGT. The CDR3 is 14 residues long. After removal of 7 bases from V and 2 bases from J, the junction contained 6 bases not matched to a gene. CDR3 loop: CASTLGQGAYEQYF. The CDR3 DNA is TGTGCCAGCACCCTGGGACAGGGCGCCTACGAGCAGTACTTC.

Concerning this clone itself: This specimen includes other DNA sequences encoding the same CDR3. This chain links TRBV27 with TRBJ1-5; no reliable D call. Germline CDR1 MNHEY, CDR2 SMNVEV (reference sequence). This CDR3 is 13 amino acids long. The ends were cut back, 2 bases at V and 4 bases at J, with 6 bases in the middle. The CDR3 DNA is TGTGCCAGCAGTTTAGCTGGGAATCAGCCCCAGCATTTT. Residues: CASSLAGNQPQHF.

The chain joins TRBV7-8 to TRBJ2-7; unclear D gene. Trimming removed 0 bases from V and 3 bases from J, with 6 bases in between. Germline V lookup: CDR1 SGHVS, CDR2 FQNEAQ. CDR3 length: 13 residues. CDR3 coding DNA: TGTGCCAGCAGCTTAGCGGCCGACTACGAGCAGTACTTC. Translation gives CASSLAADYEQYF.

A word on this clone: The junction shows a germline mismatch at one end, possibly a read error. This chain uses TRBV7-7 with TRBJ2-1, with a tentative D call TRBD2 (6 bases). The germline V gene encodes CDR1 SSHAT and CDR2 FNYEAQ (reference sequence). This CDR3 spans 14 amino acids. The DNA of the CDR3 is TGTGCTAGCAGCTTAGCGGATTCCTACAATGAGCAGTTCTTC. It is translated as CASSLADSYNEQFF.

The rearrangement links TRBV27 to TRBJ2-5; 8 bases fit TRBD2. Near its end, the DNA agrees better with TRBJ2-7, so the J call may be wrong. This CDR3 contains 14 residues. Germline CDR1 and CDR2: MNHEY and SMNVEV (reference sequence). The DNA of the CDR3 is TGTGCCAGCAATCCCGGGACTAGCTCCTACGAGCAGTACTTC. It is translated as CASNPGTSSYEQYF.

The chain uses TRBV11-3 and TRBJ2-3; D unresolved. V was pared by 0 bases and J by 0 bases, with 7 bases between. This CDR3 spans 15 amino acids. The V gene's germline CDR1 is SGHNT and CDR2 YENEEA. In DNA, the CDR3 is TGTGCCAGCAGCTTAGAATACGGTAGCACAGATACGCAGTATTTT. Its translation is CASSLEYGSTDTQYF.

The V gene is TRBV2, the J gene TRBJ1-5; TRBD1 might be the D (5 bases). Trimming stripped 2 bases from V and 5 bases from J, with 7 bases between. This CDR3 is built from 13 residues. Germline values: CDR1 SNHLY, CDR2 FYNNEI. CDR3 residues: CASSETGDQPQHF. The DNA of the CDR3 is TGTGCCAGCAGTGAAACGGGGGATCAGCCCCAGCATTTT.

The J gene is TRBJ2-1, the V gene TRBV6-6; unclear D gene. V lost 2 bases to trimming and J lost 7 bases, with 6 bases between them. The CDR3 contains 12 residues. Looked up from germline, CDR1 is MNHNY and CDR2 is SVGAGI (reference sequence). This chain's CDR3 is CASSYEVNEQFF. The CDR3 region has the DNA TGTGCCAGCAGTTACGAGGTTAATGAGCAGTTCTTC.

The V and J genes are TRBV4-3 and TRBJ2-3, with TRBD2 matching over 7 bases. This CDR3 is built from 17 residues. CDR1 and CDR2 (germline): LGHNA, YSLEER. Trimming removed 4 bases from V and 4 bases from J; junction bases left unmatched: 14. CDR3 residues: CASSLWLGREFSDTQYF. The CDR3, as DNA: TGCGCCAGCAGCCTGTGGCTTGGGCGGGAGTTCTCAGATACGCAGTATTTT.

The rearrangement joins TRBV28 to TRBJ1-2; TRBD1 matches at 7 bases. V shed 5 bases and J 2 bases; nucleotides not matched to a gene: 8. Germline-derived CDR1 and CDR2 are MDHEN and SYDVKM. This CDR3 spans 15 amino acids. Written as DNA, the CDR3 is TGTGCCAGCAGTCTCCCGGGAGGGGGCAACTATGGCTACACCTTC. Protein product: CASSLPGGGNYGYTF.

The chain joins TRBV2 to TRBJ2-1; D is undetermined. V dropped 8 bases and J dropped 8 bases, with 16 bases sitting between them. The length of the CDR3 is 13 residues. Germline V gives CDR1 SNHLY, CDR2 FYNNEI. The CDR3 nucleotides read TGTGCCAGCTTTGGACCCCGCCCCGATGAGCAGTTCTTC. Its translation is CASFGPRPDEQFF.

The chain has TRBV4-1 and TRBJ2-7, with 8 bases lining up with TRBD1. Germline V gene sequence: CDR1 MGHRA, CDR2 YSYEKL. The ends lost 0 bases at V and 5 bases at J; junction bases unmatched: 9. CDR3 length: 16 amino acids. The CDR3 loop is CASSQDSRTGRNEQYF. The CDR3 DNA follows: TGCGCCAGCAGCCAAGATTCGAGGACAGGGAGGAACGAGCAGTACTTC.